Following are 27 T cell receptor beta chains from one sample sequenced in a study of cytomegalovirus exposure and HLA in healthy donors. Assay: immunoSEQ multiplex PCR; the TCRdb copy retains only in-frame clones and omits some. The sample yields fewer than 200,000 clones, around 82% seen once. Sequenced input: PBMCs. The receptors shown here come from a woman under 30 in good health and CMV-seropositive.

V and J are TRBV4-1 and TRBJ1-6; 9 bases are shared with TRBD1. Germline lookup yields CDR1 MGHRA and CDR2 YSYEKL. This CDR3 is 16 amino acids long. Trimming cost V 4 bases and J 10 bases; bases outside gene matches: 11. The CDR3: CASSRKGQGELSPLHF. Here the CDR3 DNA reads TGCGCCAGCAGCCGAAAGGGACAGGGAGAACTATCACCCCTCCACTTT.

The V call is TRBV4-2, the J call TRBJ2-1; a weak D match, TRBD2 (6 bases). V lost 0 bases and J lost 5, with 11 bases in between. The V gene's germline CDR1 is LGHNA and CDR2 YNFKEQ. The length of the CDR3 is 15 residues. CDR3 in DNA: TGTGCCAGCAGCCAAGAATTAGCGGCCCACAATGAGCAGTTCTTC. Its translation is CASSQELAAHNEQFF.

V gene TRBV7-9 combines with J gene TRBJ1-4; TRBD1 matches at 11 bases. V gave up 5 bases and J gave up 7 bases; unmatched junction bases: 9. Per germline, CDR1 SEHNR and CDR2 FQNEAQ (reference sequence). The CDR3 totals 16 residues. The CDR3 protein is CASSEKFGQGAEKLFF. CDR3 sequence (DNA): TGTGCCAGCAGCGAAAAGTTTGGACAGGGGGCTGAAAAACTGTTTTTT.

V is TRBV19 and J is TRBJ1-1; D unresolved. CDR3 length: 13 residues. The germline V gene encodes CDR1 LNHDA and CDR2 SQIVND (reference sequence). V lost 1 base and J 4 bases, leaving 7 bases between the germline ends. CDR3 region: CASSIGHSTEAFF. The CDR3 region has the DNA TGTGCCAGTAGTATAGGGCACAGCACTGAAGCTTTCTTT. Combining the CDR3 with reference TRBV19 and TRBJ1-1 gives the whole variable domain DGGITQSPKYLFRKEGQNVTLSCEQNLNHDAMYWYRQDPGQGLRLIYYSQIVNDFQKGDIAEGYSVSREKKESFPLTVTSAQKNPTAFYLCASSIGHSTEAFFGQGTRLTVV.

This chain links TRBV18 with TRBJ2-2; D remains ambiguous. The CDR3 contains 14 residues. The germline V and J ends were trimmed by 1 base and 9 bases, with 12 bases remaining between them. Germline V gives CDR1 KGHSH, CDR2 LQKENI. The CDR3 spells CASSPQQNPRELFF. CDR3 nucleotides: TGTGCCAGCTCACCACAACAGAACCCGAGGGAGCTGTTTTTT. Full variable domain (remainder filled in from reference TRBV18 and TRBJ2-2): NAGVMQNPRHLVRRRGQEARLRCSPMKGHSHVYWYRQLPEEGLKFMVYLQKENIIDESGMPKERFSAEFPKEGPSILRIQQVVRGDSAAYFCASSPQQNPRELFFGEGSRLTVL.

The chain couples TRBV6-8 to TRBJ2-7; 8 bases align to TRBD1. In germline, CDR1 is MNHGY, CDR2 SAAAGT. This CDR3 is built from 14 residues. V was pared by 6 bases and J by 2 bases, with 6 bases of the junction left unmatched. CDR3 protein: CASSSGQGPYEQYF. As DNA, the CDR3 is TGTGCCAGCAGCAGCGGACAGGGTCCCTACGAGCAGTACTTC.

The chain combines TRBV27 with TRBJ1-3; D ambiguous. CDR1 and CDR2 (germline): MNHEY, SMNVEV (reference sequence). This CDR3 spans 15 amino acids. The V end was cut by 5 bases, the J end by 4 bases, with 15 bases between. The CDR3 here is CASSLTSGFGNTIYF. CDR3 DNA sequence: TGTGCCAGCAGTCTCACTTCGGGATTCGGAAACACCATATATTTT.

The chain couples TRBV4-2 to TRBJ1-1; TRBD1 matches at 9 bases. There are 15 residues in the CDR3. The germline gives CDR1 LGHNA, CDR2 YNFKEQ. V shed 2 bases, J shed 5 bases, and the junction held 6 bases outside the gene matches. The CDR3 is CASSQRTGEITEAFF. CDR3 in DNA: TGTGCCAGCAGCCAACGGACAGGGGAAATTACTGAAGCTTTCTTT.

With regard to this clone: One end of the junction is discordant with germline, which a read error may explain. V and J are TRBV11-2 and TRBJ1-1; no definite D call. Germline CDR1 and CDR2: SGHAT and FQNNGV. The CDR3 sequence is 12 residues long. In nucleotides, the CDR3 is TGTGCCACCAGCTTAGTCTTGCAGGAAGCTTTCTTT. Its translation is CATSLVLQEAFF.

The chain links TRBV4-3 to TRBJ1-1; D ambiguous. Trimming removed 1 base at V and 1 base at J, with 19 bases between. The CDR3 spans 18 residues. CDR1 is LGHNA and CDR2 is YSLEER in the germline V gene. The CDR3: CASSQAVQSPYTNTEAFF. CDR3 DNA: TGCGCCAGCAGCCAAGCAGTACAGAGCCCTTACACGAACACTGAAGCTTTCTTT.

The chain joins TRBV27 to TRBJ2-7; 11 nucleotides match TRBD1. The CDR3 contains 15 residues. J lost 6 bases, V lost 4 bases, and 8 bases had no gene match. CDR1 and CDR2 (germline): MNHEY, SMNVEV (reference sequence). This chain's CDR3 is CASSSRTGGPTEQYF. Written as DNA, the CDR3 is TGTGCCAGCAGTTCTCGGACAGGGGGCCCTACCGAGCAGTACTTC.

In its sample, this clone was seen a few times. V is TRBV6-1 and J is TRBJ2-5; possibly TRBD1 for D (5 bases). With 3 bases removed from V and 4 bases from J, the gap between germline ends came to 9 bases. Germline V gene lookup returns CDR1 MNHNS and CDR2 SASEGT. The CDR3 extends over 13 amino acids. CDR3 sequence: CASSDGAVETQYF. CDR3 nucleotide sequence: TGTGCCAGCAGTGATGGGGCGGTAGAGACCCAGTACTTC.

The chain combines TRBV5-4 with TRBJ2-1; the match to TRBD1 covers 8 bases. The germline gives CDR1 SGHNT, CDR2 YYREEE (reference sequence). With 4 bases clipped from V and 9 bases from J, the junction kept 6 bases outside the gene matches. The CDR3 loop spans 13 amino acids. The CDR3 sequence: CASSGQGRPEQFF. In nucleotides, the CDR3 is TGTGCCAGCAGCGGACAGGGTAGGCCTGAGCAGTTCTTC.

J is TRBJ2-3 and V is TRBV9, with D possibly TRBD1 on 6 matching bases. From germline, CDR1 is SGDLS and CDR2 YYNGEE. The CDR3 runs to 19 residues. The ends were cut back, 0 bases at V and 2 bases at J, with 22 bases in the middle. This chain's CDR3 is CASSVGLAQGRRPTDTQYF. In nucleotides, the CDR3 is TGTGCCAGCAGCGTAGGTTTGGCACAGGGCCGTCGTCCCACAGATACGCAGTATTTT.

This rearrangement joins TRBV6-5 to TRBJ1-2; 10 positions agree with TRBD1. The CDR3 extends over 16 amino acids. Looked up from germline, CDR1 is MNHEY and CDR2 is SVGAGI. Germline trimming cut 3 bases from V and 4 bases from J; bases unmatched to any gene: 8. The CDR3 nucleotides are TGTGCCAGCAGTTATAGATCGGGACAGGGGATCTATGGCTACACCTTC. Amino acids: CASSYRSGQGIYGYTF.

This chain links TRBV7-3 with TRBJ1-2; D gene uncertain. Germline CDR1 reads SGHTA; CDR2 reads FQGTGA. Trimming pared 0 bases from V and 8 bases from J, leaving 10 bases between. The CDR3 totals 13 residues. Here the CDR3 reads CASSLTAEGGYTF. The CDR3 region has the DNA TGTGCCAGCAGCTTAACAGCGGAGGGAGGCTACACCTTC.

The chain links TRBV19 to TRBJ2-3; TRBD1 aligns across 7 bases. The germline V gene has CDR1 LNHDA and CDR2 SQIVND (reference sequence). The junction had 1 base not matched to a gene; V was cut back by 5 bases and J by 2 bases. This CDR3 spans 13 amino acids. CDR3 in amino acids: CASSDRVTDTQYF. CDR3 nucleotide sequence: TGTGCCAGTAGTGACAGGGTCACAGATACGCAGTATTTT.

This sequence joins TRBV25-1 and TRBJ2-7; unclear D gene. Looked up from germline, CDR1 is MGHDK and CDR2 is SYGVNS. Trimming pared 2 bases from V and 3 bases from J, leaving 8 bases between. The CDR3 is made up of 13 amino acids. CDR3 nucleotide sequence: TGTGCCAGCAGTGAACTCGAGATCTACGAGCAGTACTTC. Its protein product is CASSELEIYEQYF.

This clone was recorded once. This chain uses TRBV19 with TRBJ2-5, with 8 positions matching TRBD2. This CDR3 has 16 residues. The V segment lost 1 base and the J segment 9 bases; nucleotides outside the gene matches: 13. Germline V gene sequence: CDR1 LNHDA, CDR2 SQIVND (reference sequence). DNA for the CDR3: TGTGCCAGTAGTATAGCCCCGGCAAGCGGGGGCCGTCCCCAGTACTTC. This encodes CASSIAPASGGRPQYF.

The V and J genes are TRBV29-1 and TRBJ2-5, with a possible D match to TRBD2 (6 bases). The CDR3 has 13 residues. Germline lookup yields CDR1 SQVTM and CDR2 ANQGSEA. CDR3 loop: CSYNGGSGETQYF. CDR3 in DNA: TGCAGTTACAACGGAGGGTCGGGGGAGACCCAGTACTTC.

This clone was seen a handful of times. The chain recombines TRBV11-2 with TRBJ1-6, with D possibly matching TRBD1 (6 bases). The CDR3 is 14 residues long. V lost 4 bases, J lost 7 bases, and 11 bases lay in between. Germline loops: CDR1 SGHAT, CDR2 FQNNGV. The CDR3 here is CASSSGGSNSPLHF. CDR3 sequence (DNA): TGTGCCAGCAGCTCGGGGGGCTCCAATTCACCCCTCCACTTT.

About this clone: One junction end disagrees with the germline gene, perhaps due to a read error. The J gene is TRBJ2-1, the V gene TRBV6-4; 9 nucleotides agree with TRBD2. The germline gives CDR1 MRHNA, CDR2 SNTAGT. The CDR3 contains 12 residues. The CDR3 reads CASRRAPQRGVF. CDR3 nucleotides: TGTGCCAGCAGAAGGGCCCCCCAGCGGGGGGTCTTC.

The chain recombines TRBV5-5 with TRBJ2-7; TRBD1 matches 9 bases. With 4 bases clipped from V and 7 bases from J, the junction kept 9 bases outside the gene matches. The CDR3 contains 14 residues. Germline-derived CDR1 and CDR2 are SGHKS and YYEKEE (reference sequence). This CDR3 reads CASSTGDRAPEQYF. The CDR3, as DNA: TGTGCCAGCAGCACCGGGGACAGGGCTCCGGAGCAGTACTTC. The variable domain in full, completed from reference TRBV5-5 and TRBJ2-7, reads DAGVTQSPTHLIKTRGQQVTLRCSPISGHKSVSWYQQVLGQGPQFIFQYYEKEERGRGNFPDRFSARQFPNYSSELNVNALLLGDSALYLCASSTGDRAPEQYFGPGTRLTVT.

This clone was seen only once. The CDR3 DNA follows: TGTGCCAGCAGCTTGAATCCCGGTGGAGGGCACACTGAAGCTTTCTTT. As protein: CASSLNPGGGHTEAFF. The chain recombines TRBV5-6 with TRBJ1-1; D unclear. The germline CDR1 and CDR2 sequences are SGHDT and YYEEEE. This CDR3 has 16 amino acids. V dropped 1 base and J dropped 3 bases, with 16 bases sitting between them.

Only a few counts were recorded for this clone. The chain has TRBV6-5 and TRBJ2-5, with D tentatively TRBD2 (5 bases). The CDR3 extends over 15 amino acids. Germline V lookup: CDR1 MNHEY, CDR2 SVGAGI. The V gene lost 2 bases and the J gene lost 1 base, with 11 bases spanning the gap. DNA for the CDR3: TGTGCCAGCAGTTACGAGGGTGTTCGCCAAGAGACCCAGTACTTC. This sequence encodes CASSYEGVRQETQYF.

This CDR3 is CASSLPGDETQYF. DNA for the CDR3: TGCGCCAGCAGCTTGCCAGGGGACGAGACCCAGTACTTC. The V call is TRBV5-1, the J call TRBJ2-5, with a tentative D call TRBD1 (6 bases). The CDR3 is 13 amino acids. Germline lookup yields CDR1 SGHRS and CDR2 YFSETQ. V was shortened by 1 base and J by 5 bases, with 9 bases between the two germline ends. The complete variable domain, with remaining parts taken from reference TRBV5-1 and TRBJ2-5, reads KAGVTQTPRYLIKTRGQQVTLSCSPISGHRSVSWYQQTPGQGLQFLFEYFSETQRNKGNFPGRFSGRQFSNSRSEMNVSTLELGDSALYLCASSLPGDETQYFGPGTRLLVL.

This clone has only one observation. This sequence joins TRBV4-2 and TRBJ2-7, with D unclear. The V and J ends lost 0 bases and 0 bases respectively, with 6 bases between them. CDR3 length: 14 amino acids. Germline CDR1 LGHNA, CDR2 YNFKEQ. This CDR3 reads CASSQDGLSYEQYF. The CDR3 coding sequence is TGTGCCAGCAGCCAAGATGGCCTCTCCTACGAGCAGTACTTC.